This TCR beta chain was identified during a study of control samples from healthy donors and cancer patients. The V end lost 3 bases, the J end lost 7 bases, and 15 bases lay between the germline ends. This CDR3 spans 15 amino acids. The V gene's germline CDR1 is MNHNY and CDR2 SVGAGI (reference sequence). This clone has just one count. Profiling relied on immunoSEQ multiplex PCR, and the TCRdb table lists in-frame clones only, not all of them. Of roughly 99,000 clones listed, roughly 78% were seen once; the top ten hold 1.5% to 2.5%. The gene calls are TRBV6-6 and TRBJ2-2; D is possibly TRBD2 (6 bases). Sequenced material: blood. The source is a man aged 55 to 70 in good health. DNA for the CDR3: TGTGCCAGCAGTTATCCACGACTCGGGGGCGGGGAGCTGTTTTTT. It yields the protein CASSYPRLGGGELFF.